This T cell receptor beta chain was recorded in a study of blood T cells in healthy people across ages. General observations from the study: Comparison with aged donors showed that long-lived donors had more naive CD4+ cells and higher diversity.

The germline V gene has CDR1 SNHLY and CDR2 FYNNEI. The CDR3 sequence is 15 residues long. V was trimmed by 4 bases and J by 8 bases, leaving 15 bases between them. The use of a sample-barcoded 5' primer and a J-beta primer mix characterized a second PCR of about 7 to 12 cycles. TCRdb used MiXCR to reprocess the 5' RACE reads, holding one entry per CDR3 protein. The sample records roughly 1.5 million distinct CDR3 sequences, about 42% being singletons. Worth noting for this clonotype: Its cognate antigen is unknown.

The clonotype originates from a woman under 30 in good health. The chain has TRBV2 and TRBJ1-6; a weak D match, TRBD1 (6 bases). The sample taken for sequencing was blood. CDR3 DNA: TGTGCCAGCAGTGCACGGGGGCGTATTCATTCACCCCTCCACTTT. It is translated as CASSARGRIHSPLHF.